One sample yielded the 26 T cell receptor beta chains listed below, sequenced in a study of T-cell reconstitution after alpha-beta-depleted transplantation in children. It was with unique molecular identifiers that the TCRbeta library was prepared. TCRdb processed the PCR reads anew with MiXCR; each CDR3 protein has one entry. The sample lists hundreds of thousands of distinct CDR3 sequences, about an eighth seen once, with 0.79% in the top ten. The sequenced sample was PBMCs, obtained before TCRalphabeta/CD19-depleted stem cell transplant. These receptor sequences come from a girl aged 2 to 9 with congenital amegakaryocytic thrombocytopenia, due to receive a stem cell transplant.

This clonotype was counted ten times or more. The chain couples TRBV20-1 to TRBJ1-2, with D possibly being TRBD1 (6 bases). V lost 3 bases, J lost 2 bases, and 10 bases lay in between. Looked up from germline, CDR1 is DFQATT and CDR2 is SNEGSKA (reference sequence). The CDR3 is 13 residues long. The CDR3 loop reads CSARTGPNYGYTF. The CDR3 region has the DNA TGCAGTGCTAGGACAGGCCCAAACTATGGCTACACCTTC.

The rearrangement joins TRBV11-2 to TRBJ2-5, with D possibly being TRBD2 (6 bases). Germline V gene lookup returns CDR1 SGHAT and CDR2 FQNNGV. The CDR3 runs to 15 residues. V dropped 1 base and J dropped 2 bases, with 11 bases sitting between them. CDR3 sequence: CASSLGAGSQETQYF. The CDR3 DNA sequence: TGTGCCAGCAGCTTAGGTGCGGGGTCACAAGAGACCCAGTACTTC.

This clonotype was picked up a small number of times. The chain uses TRBV7-8 and TRBJ1-5; D not certain. Per germline, CDR1 SGHVS and CDR2 FQNEAQ. The CDR3 consists of 13 residues. V gave up 1 base and J gave up 5 bases, with 6 bases separating them. In nucleotides, the CDR3 is TGTGCCAGCAGCTTAGAGAGGTATCAGCCCCAGCATTTT. It yields the protein CASSLERYQPQHF.

This clonotype was recorded at least ten times. The chain carries TRBV12-3 or TRBV12-4 and TRBJ2-1; D is ambiguous. Trimming removed 3 bases from V and 6 bases from J, with 3 bases in between. This CDR3 region has 11 residues. Here the CDR3 reads CASSFPNEQFF. CDR3 DNA sequence: TGTGCCAGCAGTTTCCCCAATGAGCAGTTCTTC.

This clonotype was found many times. The junction does not match germline at one end; this may be a read error. The V gene is TRBV12-3 or TRBV12-4, the J gene TRBJ2-7, with 11 bases aligning to TRBD2. The CDR3 spans 15 residues. The CDR3 region has the DNA TGCGCCAGCAGCTTGAGACTAGCGGGGCCCTACGAGCAGTACTTC. Its protein is CASSLRLAGPYEQYF.

This clonotype was picked up many times. One end of the junction fails to match germline, which may point to a read error. The chain carries TRBV5-1 and TRBJ1-2; D might be TRBD1 (6 bases). Germline CDR1 SGHRS, CDR2 YFSETQ. This CDR3 spans 13 amino acids. CDR3 sequence reads: CASSLQGPYGYTF. In DNA form, the CDR3 reads TGTGCCAGCAGTTTACAGGGACCCTATGGCTACACCTTC.

The chain is built from TRBV12-3 or TRBV12-4 and TRBJ1-1; a possible D gene is TRBD1 (6 bases). V was trimmed by 9 bases and J by 0 bases, leaving 17 bases between them. The CDR3 covers 15 residues. CDR3 bases: TGTGCCAGTCAGACCCGACAGGCGATGAACACTGAAGCTTTCTTT. This gives the protein CASQTRQAMNTEAFF.

This chain links TRBV12-3 or TRBV12-4 with TRBJ1-5; 7 bases are a match to TRBD1. Unmatched junction bases numbered 19, after V lost 10 bases and J lost 4 bases. The CDR3 consists of 17 residues. The DNA for the CDR3 is TGTGCCACCGATCCGGGACAGCCGGGTTTTGGAAATCAGCCCCAGCATTTT. As protein: CATDPGQPGFGNQPQHF.

This clonotype appeared many times. V usage is TRBV20-1 and J usage is TRBJ2-7; no reliable D call. The CDR3 covers 11 residues. Germline values: CDR1 DFQATT, CDR2 SNEGSKA (reference sequence). V gave up 3 bases and J gave up 5 bases, with 8 bases separating them. The CDR3 DNA follows: TGCAGTGCTAGGAATTTCCACGAGCAGTACTTC. Translated, it gives CSARNFHEQYF.

In its sample, this clonotype was seen a few times. The chain combines TRBV5-1 with TRBJ2-2; TRBD2 agrees at 8 bases. Germline V CDR1 and CDR2: SGHRS, YFSETQ. The CDR3 contains 15 residues. The J segment lost 1 base and the V segment lost 4 bases, leaving 3 bases of the junction unmatched. CDR3 bases: TGCGCCAGCAGCATACTAGCGGAGAACACCGGGGAGCTGTTTTTT. Its protein product is CASSILAENTGELFF.

This clonotype was seen at least ten times. This sequence joins TRBV10-3 and TRBJ2-1; a possible D gene is TRBD2 (6 bases). The CDR3 loop spans 12 amino acids. Between the trimmed V and J ends, which lost 0 bases and 9 bases, there was a span of 6 bases. Germline CDR1 is ENHRY and CDR2 is SYGVKD. The CDR3 loop is CAISESEGEQFF. The CDR3 coding sequence is TGTGCCATCAGTGAGTCGGAGGGTGAGCAGTTCTTC.

The chain employs TRBV5-1 and TRBJ2-1; D unclear. The CDR3 is made up of 15 amino acids. V lost 5 bases to trimming and J lost 0 bases, with 12 bases between them. Germline V CDR1 and CDR2: SGHRS, YFSETQ. As DNA, the CDR3 is TGCGCCAGCAGTCCTACTTACAGCTCCTACAATGAGCAGTTCTTC. Its translation: CASSPTYSSYNEQFF.

This clonotype was observed many times. The chain has TRBV20-1 and TRBJ2-7; the match to TRBD2 covers 12 bases. V trimming: 5 bases; J trimming: 4 bases; junction bases outside the gene matches: 6. The CDR3 runs 14 residues. Germline CDR1 and CDR2: DFQATT and SNEGSKA (reference sequence). The CDR3 sequence is CSAYGLAGSYEQYF. The CDR3 nucleotides are TGCAGTGCTTACGGACTAGCGGGATCTTACGAGCAGTACTTC.

The genes are TRBV7-9 and TRBJ2-1; D is tentatively TRBD1 or TRBD2 (7 bases each). The CDR3 loop spans 16 amino acids. V lost 5 bases and J 3 bases, leaving 17 bases between the germline ends. The germline gives CDR1 SEHNR, CDR2 FQNEAQ (reference sequence). CDR3 in DNA: TGTGCCAGCAGCCCAGGGGGAGGGAGAGTCTACAATGAGCAGTTCTTC. It encodes CASSPGGGRVYNEQFF.

This clonotype was seen many times. The genes are TRBV20-1 and TRBJ2-1; 7 positions agree with TRBD1. Per the germline V gene, CDR1 is DFQATT and CDR2 is SNEGSKA (reference sequence). This CDR3 is 15 amino acids long. The V gene end was trimmed by 5 bases and the J gene end by 0 bases; junction bases not matched to a gene: 7. This CDR3 is CSAPLAGGSYNEQFF. The CDR3 region has the DNA TGCAGTGCTCCCTTAGCAGGGGGCTCCTACAATGAGCAGTTCTTC.

This clonotype was seen at least ten times. V usage is TRBV5-1 and J usage is TRBJ2-1, with TRBD2 matching over 11 bases. Germline V lookup: CDR1 SGHRS, CDR2 YFSETQ. The V gene end was trimmed by 6 bases and the J gene end by 0 bases; junction bases not matched to a gene: 14. The CDR3 has 19 amino acids. The CDR3: CASKYLGTSGWSSYNEQFF. The CDR3 bases are TGCGCCAGCAAATACCTCGGGACTAGCGGATGGAGCTCCTACAATGAGCAGTTCTTC. Full variable domain (rest looked up from reference TRBV5-1 and TRBJ2-1): KAGVTQTPRYLIKTRGQQVTLSCSPISGHRSVSWYQQTPGQGLQFLFEYFSETQRNKGNFPGRFSGRQFSNSRSEMNVSTLELGDSALYLCASKYLGTSGWSSYNEQFFGPGTRLTVL.

Many counts were recorded for this clonotype. J is TRBJ2-1 and V is TRBV20-1, with 7 nucleotides matching TRBD2. V shed 2 bases and J 2 bases; nucleotides not matched to a gene: 6. CDR1 is DFQATT, CDR2 SNEGSKA, per germline (reference sequence). CDR3 length equals 15 residues. CDR3 bases: TGCAGTGCTAGATTCACTAGCGTGCCCTACAATGAGCAGTTCTTC. This codes for CSARFTSVPYNEQFF.

The table lists this clonotype with many counts. The chain links TRBV12-3 or TRBV12-4 to TRBJ2-1, with TRBD2 matching 11 bases. This CDR3 spans 14 amino acids. The V segment lost 5 bases and the J segment 5 bases; nucleotides outside the gene matches: 2. The CDR3 DNA is TGTGCCAGCAGTCAGACTAGCGGGGACAATGAGCAGTTCTTC. Protein sequence: CASSQTSGDNEQFF.

This clonotype was detected only a few times. The chain uses TRBV20-1 and TRBJ2-7, with 11 bases identical to TRBD2. CDR3 size: 16 residues. Germline V gene lookup returns CDR1 DFQATT and CDR2 SNEGSKA (reference sequence). Trimming at V came to 2 bases and at J to 5 bases, leaving 11 bases not matched to a gene. CDR3 in DNA: TGCAGTGCTAGAACCCCTCTGACTAGCGGGAACAACGAGCAGTACTTC. Protein product: CSARTPLTSGNNEQYF.

This clonotype showed up many times. The junction departs from germline at one end; a sequencing error may be responsible. The V call is TRBV5-1, the J call TRBJ2-7; D is unclear. The CDR3 covers 12 residues. Germline V lookup: CDR1 SGHRS, CDR2 YFSETQ. CDR3: CASSLSSHEQYF. For the CDR3, the DNA is TGCGCCAGCAGCTTAAGCTCCCACGAGCAGTACTTC. The full variable domain, rest sourced from reference TRBV5-1 and TRBJ2-7, is KAGVTQTPRYLIKTRGQQVTLSCSPISGHRSVSWYQQTPGQGLQFLFEYFSETQRNKGNFPGRFSGRQFSNSRSEMNVSTLELGDSALYLCASSLSSHEQYFGPGTRLTVT.

The rearrangement joins TRBV5-1 to TRBJ2-2; D possibly corresponds to TRBD1 (6 bases). The germline gives CDR1 SGHRS, CDR2 YFSETQ. The CDR3 covers 13 residues. Trimming left V 2 bases short and J 9 bases short, with 11 bases between. For the CDR3, the DNA is TGCGCCAGCAGCTTACAGGGTCCCAGGGAGCTGTTTTTT. Protein product: CASSLQGPRELFF.

This clonotype turned up a few times. The J gene is TRBJ2-1, the V gene TRBV9; D gene uncertain. CDR1 and CDR2 from the germline V gene are SGDLS and YYNGEE. Trimming left V 0 bases short and J 2 bases short, with 12 bases between. The CDR3 totals 16 residues. In DNA form, the CDR3 reads TGTGCCAGCAGCGTAGTATCCTCCGGTCCCTACAATGAGCAGTTCTTC. It is translated as CASSVVSSGPYNEQFF.

This chain uses TRBV28 with TRBJ2-3; unclear D gene. Deletions cut 6 bases from V and 0 bases from J, with 10 bases between. The CDR3 has 14 residues. Germline CDR1 and CDR2: MDHEN and SYDVKM. CDR3 region: CASRSSVSTDTQYF. The DNA of the CDR3 is TGTGCCAGCAGGTCCTCCGTAAGCACAGATACGCAGTATTTT.

The gene calls are TRBV6-5 and TRBJ1-6; TRBD1 agrees at 7 bases. This CDR3 has 16 residues. The trim removed 6 bases at V and 9 bases at J, leaving 14 bases unmatched. Germline V gene data show CDR1 as MNHEY and CDR2 as SVGAGI. CDR3 amino acids: CASSYTSDRAGSPLHF. The DNA of the CDR3 is TGTGCCAGCAGCTACACGTCAGACAGGGCGGGTTCACCCCTCCACTTT.

This chain links TRBV20-1 with TRBJ2-1; TRBD1 is a possible D gene (6 bases). The CDR3 runs to 16 residues. The V end lost 3 bases, the J end lost 3 bases, and 18 bases lay between the germline ends. CDR1 DFQATT and CDR2 SNEGSKA come from the germline V gene (reference sequence). CDR3 sequence: CSASRRRGSRYNEQFF. Here the CDR3 DNA reads TGCAGTGCTAGTAGACGCAGGGGCTCCCGCTACAATGAGCAGTTCTTC.

This clonotype was counted between two and nine times. The gene calls are TRBV7-9 and TRBJ2-5; D tentatively reads TRBD1 or TRBD2 (5 bases each). V dropped 5 bases and J dropped 5 bases, with 21 bases sitting between them. From germline, CDR1 is SEHNR and CDR2 FQNEAQ (reference sequence). The CDR3 is 16 residues long. The CDR3 protein is CASSLGDLTPAETQYF. CDR3 DNA sequence: TGTGCCAGCAGCCTAGGGGACCTAACCCCCGCCGAGACCCAGTACTTC.